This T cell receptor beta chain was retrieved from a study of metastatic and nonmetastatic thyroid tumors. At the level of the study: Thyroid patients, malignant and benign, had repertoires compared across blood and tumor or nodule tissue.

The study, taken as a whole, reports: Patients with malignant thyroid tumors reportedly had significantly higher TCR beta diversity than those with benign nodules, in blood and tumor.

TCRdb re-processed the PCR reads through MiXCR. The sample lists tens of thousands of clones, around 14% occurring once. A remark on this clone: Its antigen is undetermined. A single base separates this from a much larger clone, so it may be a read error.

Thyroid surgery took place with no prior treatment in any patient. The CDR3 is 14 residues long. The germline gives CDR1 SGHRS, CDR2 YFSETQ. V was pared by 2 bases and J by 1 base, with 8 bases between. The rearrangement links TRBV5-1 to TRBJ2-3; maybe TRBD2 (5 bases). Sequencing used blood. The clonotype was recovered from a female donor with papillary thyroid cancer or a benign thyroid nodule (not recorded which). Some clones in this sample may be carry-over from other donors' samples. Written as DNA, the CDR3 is TGCGCCAGCAGCTTCGGGGTGGGCACAGATACGCAGTATTTT. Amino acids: CASSFGVGTDTQYF.